The 3 T cell receptor beta chains listed next were all sequenced from one sample in a study of memory CD4+ T cells and cytomegalovirus serostatus. The sort gate was single viable CD3+CD4+CD8-CD45RO+ cells for memory CD4+ T cells. Using immunoSEQ multiplex PCR, the repertoire was profiled, and TCRdb retains in-frame clones only, with some absent. The table records about 56,000 clones, 82% of them present only once. The source material was memory CD4+ T cells from blood. Every receptor here comes from an adult in good health and CMV-seronegative.

This clone was counted once. The rearrangement uses TRBV4-3 and TRBJ2-7; possibly TRBD1 for D (5 bases). This CDR3 comprises 15 residues. Germline CDR1 is LGHNA and CDR2 is YSLEER. Trimming took 0 bases from V and 1 from J, leaving 10 bases between them. The CDR3 DNA follows: TGCGCCAGCAGCCAAGACTGGCGACAGTCCTACGAGCAGTACTTC. Its translation: CASSQDWRQSYEQYF.

This chain links TRBV6-5 with TRBJ1-5; no definite D call. Trimming took 8 bases from V and 5 from J, leaving 13 bases between them. CDR1 MNHEY and CDR2 SVGAGI come from the germline V gene. This CDR3 region has 13 residues. CDR3 protein: CASSRRLDQPQHF. DNA of the CDR3: TGTGCCAGCTCAAGGAGGTTGGATCAGCCCCAGCATTTT.

The rearrangement joins TRBV14 to TRBJ2-7; 8 bases fit TRBD1. The germline CDR1 and CDR2 sequences are SGHDN and FVKESK. Trimming removed 6 bases from V and 4 bases from J; junction bases left unmatched: 5. CDR3 size: 13 residues. CDR3 region: CASRKQGVYEQYF. DNA of the CDR3: TGTGCCAGCAGAAAACAGGGGGTTTACGAGCAGTACTTC.